Below are 11 T cell receptor beta chains sequenced from a single sample in a study of T cell responses to AZD1222 COVID-19 vaccine. TCRdb keeps only in-frame clones here, not all; method: immunoSEQ multiplex PCR. The sample lists approximately 200,000 clones, roughly 94% seen once, with over 1.5% in the top ten. The source material was peripheral blood, sampled 28 days after the second dose of the MenACWY control vaccine. The receptor set was obtained from an adult who received the MenACWY meningococcal vaccine as a control.

V gene TRBV19 combines with J gene TRBJ2-1; possibly TRBD2 for D (6 bases). Germline CDR1 and CDR2: LNHDA and SQIVND (reference sequence). CDR3 length equals 16 residues. V shed 5 bases and J shed 5 bases, with 19 bases lying between them. The DNA for the CDR3 is TGTGCCAGTAGTGCGGCGGGGCGTAGCTGGGACAATGAGCAGTTCTTC. Its protein is CASSAAGRSWDNEQFF.

The CDR3 region is CASSQGAAGRGETQYF. The CDR3, as DNA: TGCGCCAGCAGCCAGGGGGCGGCGGGCCGAGGAGAGACCCAGTACTTC. This chain uses TRBV4-3 with TRBJ2-5; TRBD1 is a possible D gene (6 bases). The germline V gene encodes CDR1 LGHNA and CDR2 YSLEER. The CDR3 spans 16 residues. The V gene lost 3 bases and the J gene lost 4 bases, with 18 bases spanning the gap.

The V gene is TRBV3-1 (or the pseudogene TRBV3-2), the J gene TRBJ2-2; D is unclear. The germline gives CDR1 LGHDT, CDR2 YNNKEL (reference sequence). The CDR3 has 12 residues. Trimming pared 1 base from V and 7 bases from J, leaving 4 bases between. The CDR3 reads CASSQAIGELFF. As DNA, the CDR3 is TGTGCCAGCAGCCAAGCTATCGGGGAGCTGTTTTTT.

As DNA, the CDR3 is TGTGCCAGCAGCTTGGGCGGCAGGGGGTATGGCTACACCTTC. Amino acid sequence: CASSLGGRGYGYTF. The chain links TRBV5-4 to TRBJ1-2, with 7 bases fitting TRBD1. Germline V gene sequence: CDR1 SGHNT, CDR2 YYREEE (reference sequence). The CDR3 covers 14 residues. The junction had 4 bases not matched to a gene; V was cut back by 0 bases and J by 5 bases.

The CDR3 region is CASSETGEGETQYF. CDR3 nucleotides: TGTGCCAGCAGCGAGACAGGGGAGGGAGAGACCCAGTACTTC. The chain couples TRBV7-6 to TRBJ2-5; weak D call: TRBD1 (8 bases). The CDR3 extends over 14 amino acids. Trimming stripped 5 bases from V and 4 bases from J, with 14 bases between. In germline, CDR1 is SGHVS, CDR2 FNYEAQ.

The chain carries TRBV5-1 and TRBJ1-1, with 9 bases fitting TRBD1. With V trimmed by 4 bases and J by 6 bases, 13 bases remained unmatched. The CDR3 runs 16 residues. Germline lookup yields CDR1 SGHRS and CDR2 YFSETQ. The CDR3 DNA follows: TGCGCCAGCAGCCTGAAAGGGGACAGGGTTTTCGCTGAAGCTTTCTTT. It yields the protein CASSLKGDRVFAEAFF.

The chain employs TRBV19 and TRBJ1-4, with D perhaps TRBD1 (5 bases). The V end lost 8 bases, the J end lost 8 bases, and 21 bases lay between the germline ends. CDR1 is LNHDA, CDR2 SQIVND, per germline (reference sequence). The CDR3 is 15 amino acids. The CDR3 DNA sequence: TGTGCCAGTGCCGACGGGACTTCGGGAGGGGAAAAACTGTTTTTT. It is translated as CASADGTSGGEKLFF.

The rearrangement joins TRBV6-4 to TRBJ2-3; 14 bases agree with TRBD2. This CDR3 spans 17 amino acids. Trimming at V came to 0 bases and at J to 1 base, leaving 0 bases not matched to a gene. From germline, CDR1 is MRHNA and CDR2 SNTAGT. CDR3 nucleotides: TGTGCCAGCAGTGACTCGACTAGCGGGGGGGGCACAGATACGCAGTATTTT. This encodes CASSDSTSGGGTDTQYF.

The chain joins TRBV6-5 to TRBJ1-2; perhaps TRBD1 as D (6 bases). The length of the CDR3 is 14 residues. The germline V gene has CDR1 MNHEY and CDR2 SVGAGI. V was shortened by 4 bases and J by 5 bases, with 14 bases between the two germline ends. The CDR3 sequence is CASSSAGTPYGYTF. The CDR3 DNA is TGTGCCAGCAGTTCGGCCGGGACACCATATGGCTACACCTTC.

This chain connects TRBV6-6 to TRBJ2-7, with D maybe TRBD1 (7 bases). Trimming stripped 6 bases from V and 7 bases from J, with 19 bases between. The CDR3 is 14 residues long. CDR1 is MNHNY and CDR2 is SVGAGI in the germline V gene (reference sequence). The DNA for the CDR3 is TGTGCCAGCAGCAACGTGCAGGGGGGTTTAGAGCAGTACTTC. This gives the protein CASSNVQGGLEQYF.

The count of this clone is one. This sequence joins TRBV9 and TRBJ2-2; TRBD2 matches 12 bases. CDR3 size: 17 residues. Germline CDR1 reads SGDLS; CDR2 reads YYNGEE. J lost 3 bases, V lost 1 base, and 4 bases had no gene match. The CDR3 loop reads CASSVLAGGQDTGELFF. The CDR3 DNA reads as TGTGCCAGCAGCGTACTAGCGGGAGGGCAAGACACCGGGGAGCTGTTTTTT.